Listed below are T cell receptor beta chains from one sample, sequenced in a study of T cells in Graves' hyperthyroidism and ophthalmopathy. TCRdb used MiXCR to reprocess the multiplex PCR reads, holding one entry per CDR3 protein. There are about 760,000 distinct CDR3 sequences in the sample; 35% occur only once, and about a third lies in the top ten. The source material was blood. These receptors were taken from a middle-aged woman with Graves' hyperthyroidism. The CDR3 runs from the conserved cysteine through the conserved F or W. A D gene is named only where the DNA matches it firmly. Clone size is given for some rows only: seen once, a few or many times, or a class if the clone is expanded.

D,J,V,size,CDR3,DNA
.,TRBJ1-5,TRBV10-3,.,CAISWTEQETQHF,TGTGCCATCAGTTGGACGGAACAAGAGACCCAGCATTTT
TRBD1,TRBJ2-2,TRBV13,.,CASRDIGQGAGELFF,TGTGCCAGCAGGGATATCGGACAGGGCGCCGGGGAGCTGTTTTTT
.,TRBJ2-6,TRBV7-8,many,CASSLGPSVEGANVLTF,TGTGCCAGCAGCTTAGGTCCGAGTGTTGAGGGGGCCAACGTCCTGACTTTC
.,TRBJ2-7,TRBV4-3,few,CASSQGVPGDEQYF,TGCGCCAGCAGCCAAGGAGTTCCAGGGGACGAGCAGTACTTC
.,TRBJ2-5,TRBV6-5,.,CASSSYQEQETQYF,TGTGCCAGCAGTTCCTATCAGGAACAAGAGACCCAGTACTTC
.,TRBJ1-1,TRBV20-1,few,CSAREISEAFF,TGCAGTGCTAGAGAGATATCTGAGGCTTTCTTT
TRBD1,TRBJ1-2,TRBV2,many,CASQGDNNYGYTF,TGTGCCAGTCAGGGGGATAATAACTATGGCTACACCTTC
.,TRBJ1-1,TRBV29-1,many,CSVEDGGRGRAFF,TGCAGCGTTGAAGATGGAGGGAGGGGTCGCGCTTTCTTT
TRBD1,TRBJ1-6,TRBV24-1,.,CATSDTGTGGSPLHF,TGTGCCACCAGTGACACCGGGACAGGGGGTTCACCCCTCCACTTT
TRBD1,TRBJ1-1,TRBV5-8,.,CASSTVTGVTEAFF,TGTGCCAGCAGCACAGTGACAGGGGTGACTGAAGCTTTCTTT
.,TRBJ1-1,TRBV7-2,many,CASSTSSDREAFF,TGTGCCAGCAGCACCTCGTCCGACAGGGAAGCTTTCTTT
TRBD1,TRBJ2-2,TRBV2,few,CASSVGQGMAGELFF,TGTGCCAGCAGTGTGGGACAGGGGATGGCCGGGGAGCTGTTTTTT
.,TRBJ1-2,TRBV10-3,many,CAIAWANYGYTF,TGTGCCATCGCTTGGGCTAACTATGGCTACACCTTC
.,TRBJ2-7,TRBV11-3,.,CASSLARPGAENEQYF,TGTGCCAGCAGCTTAGCGAGACCGGGGGCGGAGAACGAGCAGTACTTC
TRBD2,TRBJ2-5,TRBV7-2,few,CASSAGLAAETQYF,TGTGCCAGCAGCGCGGGACTAGCAGCGGAGACCCAGTACTTC
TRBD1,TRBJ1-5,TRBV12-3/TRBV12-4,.,CASSRTGGEGNQPQHF,TGTGCCAGCAGCCGGACAGGGGGCGAAGGCAATCAGCCCCAGCATTTT
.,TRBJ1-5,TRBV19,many,CASSIAQGRQPQHF,TGTGCCAGTAGTATTGCACAGGGAAGACAGCCCCAGCATTTT
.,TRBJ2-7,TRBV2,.,CASRTLKLDSQVGNTYEQYF,TGTGCCAGCAGAACTCTTAAACTGGACAGCCAAGTCGGAAACACCTACGAGCAGTACTTC
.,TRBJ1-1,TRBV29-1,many,CSVESAKVVFF,TGCAGCGTTGAGAGTGCAAAAGTCGTTTTCTTT
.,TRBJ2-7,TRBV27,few,CASSPLYLSGGSYEQYF,TGTGCCAGCAGTCCTCTCTATCTTAGCGGTGGCTCCTACGAGCAGTACTTC
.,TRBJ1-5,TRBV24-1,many,CATSVSNQPQHF,TGTGCCACCAGTGTTAGCAATCAGCCCCAGCATTTT
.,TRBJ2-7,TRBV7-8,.,CASSPRGGHQYEQYF,TGTGCCAGCAGTCCCAGGGGGGGACACCAATACGAGCAGTACTTC
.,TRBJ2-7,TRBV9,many,CASSVASGPSYEQYF,TGTGCCAGCAGCGTAGCCAGCGGACCCTCCTACGAGCAGTACTTC
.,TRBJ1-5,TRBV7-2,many,CASSSDSNQPQHF,TGTGCCAGCAGCTCCGATAGCAATCAGCCCCAGCATTTT
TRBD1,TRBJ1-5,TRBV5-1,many,CASSLSGTGGNQPQHF,TGCGCCAGCAGCTTGAGTGGGACAGGGGGCAATCAGCCCCAGCATTTT
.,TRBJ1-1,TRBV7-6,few,CASSWAWGTMNTEAFF,TGTGCCAGCAGCTGGGCCTGGGGGACTATGAACACTGAAGCTTTCTTT
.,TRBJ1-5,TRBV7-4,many,CASSLRQPNQPQHF,TGTGCCAGCAGCCTCCGACAGCCTAATCAGCCCCAGCATTTT
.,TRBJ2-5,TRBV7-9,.,CAGSLGTRNQETQYF,TGTGCCGGCAGCTTAGGTACAAGAAATCAAGAGACCCAGTACTTC
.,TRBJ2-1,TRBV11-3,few,CASSQGDPGVLLMHEQFF,TGTGCCAGCAGCCAAGGCGATCCGGGAGTCCTTTTAATGCATGAGCAGTTCTTC
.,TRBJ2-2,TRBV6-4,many,CASSDGGASTGELFF,TGTGCCAGCAGTGATGGTGGGGCCTCCACCGGGGAGCTGTTTTTT
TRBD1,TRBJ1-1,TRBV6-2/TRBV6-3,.,CASSLSSTGDTEAFF,TGTGCCAGCAGTTTATCTTCGACAGGGGACACTGAAGCTTTCTTT